The sequence of this T cell receptor beta chain was determined in a study of blood T cell repertoires in COVID-19. About the research overall: COVID-19 samples from acute and convalescent phases originated in the United States, Italy and Spain. T cells, B-cell-depleted T cells, or PBMCs provided the cDNA or gDNA that served as material.

V was clipped by 6 bases and J by 6 bases; unmatched bases: 6. CDR3 length: 13 residues. Per germline, CDR1 SEHNR and CDR2 FQNEAQ (reference sequence). Generated by immunoSEQ multiplex PCR, the TCRdb table keeps only in-frame clones and is missing some. The sample lists roughly 110,000 clones, 75% to 85% seen once, with 7% to 9.5% in the top ten. The specimen sequenced was peripheral blood. The sequence was obtained from a man between 65 and 85 years old with acute or convalescent COVID-19. The chain couples TRBV7-9 to TRBJ1-2; TRBD1 agrees at 8 bases. The chain's CDR3 is CASSFTGGDGYTF. The CDR3, as DNA: TGTGCCAGCAGTTTTACAGGGGGAGATGGCTACACCTTC.